These T cell receptor beta chains were read from a single sample in a study of T-cell memory formation after mild COVID-19. MiXCR was run by TCRdb on the 5' RACE reads, yielding one entry per CDR3 protein. The sample yields a few hundred thousand distinct CDR3 sequences, around a fifth seen once. Sequenced material: PBMCs or a T cell subset sorted from them (not recorded which). All receptors derive from an adult woman who had mild COVID-19 (a few samples of this study predate the infection). Cell type and time point are not known. Each CDR3 is given with its conserved first and last residue. The order of the fields is J gene, V gene, clone size, D gene, CDR3 protein, CDR3 DNA. D genes are given only for firm matches. Rows may omit the clone size; those that give it use once, few, many or a size class.

>TRBJ2-5|TRBV4-1|.|.
CASSQGSRLGTQYF
TGCGCCAGCAGCCAAGGTAGTCGGCTGGGTACCCAGTACTTC
>TRBJ1-1|TRBV29-1|few|.
CSDRLATDRKNTEAFF
TGCAGCGACCGCCTTGCTACAGACAGGAAGAACACTGAAGCTTTCTTT
>TRBJ2-7|TRBV28|few|TRBD2
CASAQSGRTYEQYF
TGTGCCAGCGCACAGAGCGGGAGGACCTACGAGCAGTACTTC
>TRBJ1-1|TRBV7-2|few|.
CASSFGRTEAFF
TGTGCCAGCAGCTTTGGTAGGACTGAAGCTTTCTTT
>TRBJ2-3|TRBV5-5|few|TRBD2
CASRLAGGYTDTQYF
TGTGCCAGCAGGCTAGCGGGGGGGTACACAGATACGCAGTATTTT
>TRBJ2-3|TRBV5-1|.|TRBD1
CASSPLGQARPDRTDTQYF
TGCGCCAGCAGCCCCCTCGGACAGGCTAGACCCGACAGGACAGATACGCAGTATTTT
>TRBJ2-1|TRBV4-3|.|.
CASSQDSSNEQFF
TGCGCCAGCAGCCAAGATTCAAGTAATGAGCAGTTCTTC
>TRBJ2-5|TRBV7-3|many|.
CASSLSGPTDQETQYF
TGTGCCAGCAGCTTATCCGGCCCGACGGACCAAGAGACCCAGTACTTC
>TRBJ1-1|TRBV20-1|many|TRBD1
CSARQGDTEAFF
TGCAGTGCTAGACAGGGGGACACTGAAGCTTTCTTT
>TRBJ1-2|TRBV5-1|.|.
CASSPGGLLKGDGYTF
TGCGCCAGCAGCCCGGGAGGACTCCTCAAGGGAGATGGCTACACCTTC